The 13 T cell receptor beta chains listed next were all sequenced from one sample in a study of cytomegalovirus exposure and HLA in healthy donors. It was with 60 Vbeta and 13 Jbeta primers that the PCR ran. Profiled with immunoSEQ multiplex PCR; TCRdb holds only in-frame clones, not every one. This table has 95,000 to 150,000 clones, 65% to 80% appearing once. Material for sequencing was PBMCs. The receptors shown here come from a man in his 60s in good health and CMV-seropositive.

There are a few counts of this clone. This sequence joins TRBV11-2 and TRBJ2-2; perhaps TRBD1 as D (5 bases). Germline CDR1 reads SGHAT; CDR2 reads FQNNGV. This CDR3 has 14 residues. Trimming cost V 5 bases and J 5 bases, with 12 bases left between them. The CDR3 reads CASSPAGRTGELFF. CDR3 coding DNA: TGTGCCAGCAGCCCAGCAGGGCGAACCGGGGAGCTGTTTTTT.

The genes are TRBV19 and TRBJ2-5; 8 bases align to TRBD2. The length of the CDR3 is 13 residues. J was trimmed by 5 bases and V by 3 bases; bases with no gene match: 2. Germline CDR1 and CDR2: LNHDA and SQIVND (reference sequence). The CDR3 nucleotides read TGTGCCAGTAGTATGGGACTAGGGGAGACCCAGTACTTC. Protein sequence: CASSMGLGETQYF. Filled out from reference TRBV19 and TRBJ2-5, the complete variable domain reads DGGITQSPKYLFRKEGQNVTLSCEQNLNHDAMYWYRQDPGQGLRLIYYSQIVNDFQKGDIAEGYSVSREKKESFPLTVTSAQKNPTAFYLCASSMGLGETQYFGPGTRLLVL.

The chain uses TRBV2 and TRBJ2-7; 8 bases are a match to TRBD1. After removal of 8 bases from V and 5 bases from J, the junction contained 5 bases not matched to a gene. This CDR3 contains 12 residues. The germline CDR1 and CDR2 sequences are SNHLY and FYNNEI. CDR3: CASLRTGNEQYF. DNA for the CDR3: TGTGCCAGCCTCAGGACAGGGAACGAGCAGTACTTC.

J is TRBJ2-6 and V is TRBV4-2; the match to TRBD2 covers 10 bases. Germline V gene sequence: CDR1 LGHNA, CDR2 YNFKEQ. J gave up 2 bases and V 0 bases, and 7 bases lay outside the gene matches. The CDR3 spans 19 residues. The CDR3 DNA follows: TGTGCCAGCAGCCAAGAAGCGGGGGGGCTCTTGACTGGGGCCAACGTCCTGACTTTC. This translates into CASSQEAGGLLTGANVLTF.

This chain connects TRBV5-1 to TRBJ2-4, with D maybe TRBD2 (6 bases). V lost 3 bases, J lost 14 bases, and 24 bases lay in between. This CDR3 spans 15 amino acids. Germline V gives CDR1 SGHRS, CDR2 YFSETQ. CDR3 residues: CASSSGAISGTQKYF. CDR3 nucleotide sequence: TGCGCCAGCAGCTCTGGCGCGATCTCCGGGACTCAAAAGTACTTC. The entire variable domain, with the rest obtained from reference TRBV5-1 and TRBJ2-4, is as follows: KAGVTQTPRYLIKTRGQQVTLSCSPISGHRSVSWYQQTPGQGLQFLFEYFSETQRNKGNFPGRFSGRQFSNSRSEMNVSTLELGDSALYLCASSSGAISGTQKYFGAGTRLSVL.

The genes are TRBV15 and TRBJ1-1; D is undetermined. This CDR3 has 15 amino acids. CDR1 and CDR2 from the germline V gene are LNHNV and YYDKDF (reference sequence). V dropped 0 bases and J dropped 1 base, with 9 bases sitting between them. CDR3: CATSRDYGENTEAFF. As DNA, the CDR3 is TGTGCCACCAGCAGAGATTACGGAGAGAACACTGAAGCTTTCTTT. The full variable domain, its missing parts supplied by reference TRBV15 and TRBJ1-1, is DAMVIQNPRYQVTQFGKPVTLSCSQTLNHNVMYWYQQKSSQAPKLLFHYYDKDFNNEADTPDNFQSRRPNTSFCFLDIRSPGLGDTAMYLCATSRDYGENTEAFFGQGTRLTVV.

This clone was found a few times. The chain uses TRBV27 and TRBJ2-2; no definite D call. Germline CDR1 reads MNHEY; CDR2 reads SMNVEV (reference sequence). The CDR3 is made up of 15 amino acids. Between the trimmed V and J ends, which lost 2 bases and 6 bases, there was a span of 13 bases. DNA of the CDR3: TGTGCCAGCAGTTTAGTCTCTTCAGGCTCCGGGGAGCTGTTTTTT. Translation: CASSLVSSGSGELFF.

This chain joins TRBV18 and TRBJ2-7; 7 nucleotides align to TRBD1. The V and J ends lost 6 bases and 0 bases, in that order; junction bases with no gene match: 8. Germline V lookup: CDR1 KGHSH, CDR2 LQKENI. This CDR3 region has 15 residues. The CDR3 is CASSPGQVPSYEQYF. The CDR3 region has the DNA TGTGCCAGCTCGCCAGGACAGGTACCCTCCTACGAGCAGTACTTC.

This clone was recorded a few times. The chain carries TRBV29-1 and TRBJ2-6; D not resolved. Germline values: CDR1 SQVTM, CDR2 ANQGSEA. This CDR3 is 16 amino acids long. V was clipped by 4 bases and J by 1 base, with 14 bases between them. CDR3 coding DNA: TGCAGCGTTGCTCGAGATACAGATTCTGGGGCCAACGTCCTGACTTTC. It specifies CSVARDTDSGANVLTF.

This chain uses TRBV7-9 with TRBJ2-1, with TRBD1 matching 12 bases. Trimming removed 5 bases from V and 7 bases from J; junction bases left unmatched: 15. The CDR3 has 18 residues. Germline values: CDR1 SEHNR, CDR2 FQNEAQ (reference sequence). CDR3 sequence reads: CASSPRVRDRGRVNEQFF. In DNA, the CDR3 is TGTGCCAGCAGCCCAAGGGTCCGGGACAGGGGGCGCGTAAATGAGCAGTTCTTC.

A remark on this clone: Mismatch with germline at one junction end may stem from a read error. The chain's CDR3 is CASSHGQLWAYNGQFF. Here the CDR3 DNA reads TGTGCCAGCAGCCACGGACAGCTCTGGGCTTACAATGGGCAGTTCTTC. The chain has TRBV14 and TRBJ2-1, with D maybe TRBD1 (6 bases). Germline CDR1 SGHDN, CDR2 FVKESK. CDR3 size: 16 residues.

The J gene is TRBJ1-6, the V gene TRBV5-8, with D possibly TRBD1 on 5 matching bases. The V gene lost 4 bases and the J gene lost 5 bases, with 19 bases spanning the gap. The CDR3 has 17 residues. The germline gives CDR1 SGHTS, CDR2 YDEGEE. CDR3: CASSLQVNYIDNSPLHF. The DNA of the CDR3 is TGTGCCAGCAGCCTACAGGTGAATTATATAGATAATTCACCCCTCCACTTT. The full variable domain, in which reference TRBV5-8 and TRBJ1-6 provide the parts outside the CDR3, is EAGVTQSPTHLIKTRGQQATLRCSPISGHTSVYWYQQALGLGLQFLLWYDEGEERNRGNFPPRFSGRQFPNYSSELNVNALELEDSALYLCASSLQVNYIDNSPLHFGNGTRLTVT.

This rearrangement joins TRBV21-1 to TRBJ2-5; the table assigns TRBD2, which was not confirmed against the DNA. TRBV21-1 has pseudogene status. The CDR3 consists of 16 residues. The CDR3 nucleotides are TGTGCCAGCAGCAGATTGCTAGCGGGAGGCCGGGGGACCCAGTACTTC. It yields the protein CASSRLLAGGRGTQYF.